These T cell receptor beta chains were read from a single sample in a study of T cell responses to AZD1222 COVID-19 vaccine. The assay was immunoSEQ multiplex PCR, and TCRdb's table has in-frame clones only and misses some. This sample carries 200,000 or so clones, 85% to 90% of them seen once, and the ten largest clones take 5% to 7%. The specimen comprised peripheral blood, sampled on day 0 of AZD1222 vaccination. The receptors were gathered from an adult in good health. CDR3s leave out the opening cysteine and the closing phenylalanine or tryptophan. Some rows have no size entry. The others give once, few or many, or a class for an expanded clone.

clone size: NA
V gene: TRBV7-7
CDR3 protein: ASSLALSGGAKTQY

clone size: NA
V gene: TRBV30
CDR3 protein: AWTREGLAGGEQY

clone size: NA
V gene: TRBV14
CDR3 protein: ASSQGLTRQETQY

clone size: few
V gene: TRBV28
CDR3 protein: ASSLLQGRYEQY

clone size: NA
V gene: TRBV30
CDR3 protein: AWSVPSPNEQF

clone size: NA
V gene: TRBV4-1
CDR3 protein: ASSQVSGVRTDTQY

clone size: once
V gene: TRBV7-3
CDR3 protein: ASSLTGTSGIQADTQY

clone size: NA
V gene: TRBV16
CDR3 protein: ASSPRGSPLH

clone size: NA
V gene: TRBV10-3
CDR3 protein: ATTTTGNNSPLH

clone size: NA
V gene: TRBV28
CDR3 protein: ASSLGGRNEKLF

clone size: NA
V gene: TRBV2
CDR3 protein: ASSGLGIGEQY

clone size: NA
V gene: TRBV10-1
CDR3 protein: ASSEADGYEQY

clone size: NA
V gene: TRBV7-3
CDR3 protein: ASSSGQSNEQY

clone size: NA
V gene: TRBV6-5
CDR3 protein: ASRESGTANQPQH

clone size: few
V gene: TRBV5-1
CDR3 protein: ASSFTLASPYNEQF

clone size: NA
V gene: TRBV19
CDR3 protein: ASSNRTSGLYNEQF

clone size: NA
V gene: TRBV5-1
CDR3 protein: ASSSARGSYEQY

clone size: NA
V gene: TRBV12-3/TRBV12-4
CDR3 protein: ASSFRGVDEQF

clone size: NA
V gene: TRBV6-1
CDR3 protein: ASSEYRGGKAF

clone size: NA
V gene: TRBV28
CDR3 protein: ASSLWGRTSGYYEQY

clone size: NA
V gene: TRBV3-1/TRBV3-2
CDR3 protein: ASSLPAGGTDTQY

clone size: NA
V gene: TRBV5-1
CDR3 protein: ASSGKTGFDNSPLH

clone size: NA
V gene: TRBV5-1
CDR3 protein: ASSPTTGELF

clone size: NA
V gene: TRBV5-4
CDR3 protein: ASSSGVADTQY

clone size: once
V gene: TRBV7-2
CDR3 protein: ASTLTAPISKIYNSPLH

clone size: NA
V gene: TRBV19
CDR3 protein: ASSIQGTTNEKLF

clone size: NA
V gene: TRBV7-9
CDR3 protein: ASRSAGAGENGELF

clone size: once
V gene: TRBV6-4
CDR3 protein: ASSDSVAGGENTQY

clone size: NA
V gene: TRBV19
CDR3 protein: ASSSGTAGNQPQH

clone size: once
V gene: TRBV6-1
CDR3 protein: ASSYRDTQY

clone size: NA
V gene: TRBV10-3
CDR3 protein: AISESGTFDQPQH